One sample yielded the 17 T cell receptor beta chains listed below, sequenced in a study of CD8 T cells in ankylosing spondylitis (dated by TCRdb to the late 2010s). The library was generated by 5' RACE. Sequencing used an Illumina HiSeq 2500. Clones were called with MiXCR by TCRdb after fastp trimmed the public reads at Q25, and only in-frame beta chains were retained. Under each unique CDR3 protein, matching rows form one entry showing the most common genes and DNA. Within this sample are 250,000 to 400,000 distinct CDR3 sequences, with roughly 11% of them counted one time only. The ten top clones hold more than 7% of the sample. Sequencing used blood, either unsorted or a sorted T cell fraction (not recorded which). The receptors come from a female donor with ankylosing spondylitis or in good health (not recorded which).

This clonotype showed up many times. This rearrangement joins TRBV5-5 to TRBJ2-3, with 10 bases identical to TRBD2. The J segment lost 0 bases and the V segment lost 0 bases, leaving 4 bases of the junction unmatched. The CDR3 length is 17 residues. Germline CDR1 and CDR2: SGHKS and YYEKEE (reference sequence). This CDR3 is CASSLVTSGISTDTQYF. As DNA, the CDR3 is TGTGCCAGCAGCTTGGTAACTAGCGGGATTAGCACAGATACGCAGTATTTT.

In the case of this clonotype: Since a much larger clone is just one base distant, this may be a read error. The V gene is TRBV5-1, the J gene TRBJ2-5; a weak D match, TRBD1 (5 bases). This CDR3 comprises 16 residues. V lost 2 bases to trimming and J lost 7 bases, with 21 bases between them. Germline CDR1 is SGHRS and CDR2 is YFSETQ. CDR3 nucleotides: TGCGCCAGCAGCTTACTGAGCAGGGCTGGCCGAGTGACCCAGTACTTC. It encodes CASSLLSRAGRVTQYF.

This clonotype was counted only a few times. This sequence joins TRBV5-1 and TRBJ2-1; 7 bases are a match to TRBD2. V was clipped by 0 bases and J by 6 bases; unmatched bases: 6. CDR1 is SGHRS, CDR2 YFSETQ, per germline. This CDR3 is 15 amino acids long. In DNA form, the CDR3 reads TGCGCCAGCAGCTTGGCAGCGGGATCGTCCAATGAGCAGTTCTTC. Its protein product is CASSLAAGSSNEQFF. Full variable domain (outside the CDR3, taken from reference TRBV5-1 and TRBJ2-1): KAGVTQTPRYLIKTRGQQVTLSCSPISGHRSVSWYQQTPGQGLQFLFEYFSETQRNKGNFPGRFSGRQFSNSRSEMNVSTLELGDSALYLCASSLAAGSSNEQFFGPGTRLTVL.

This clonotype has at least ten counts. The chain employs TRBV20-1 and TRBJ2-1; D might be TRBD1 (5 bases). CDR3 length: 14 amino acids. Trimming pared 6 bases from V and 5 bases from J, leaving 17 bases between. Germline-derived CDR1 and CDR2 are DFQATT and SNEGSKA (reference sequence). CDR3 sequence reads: CSASPWQGNNEQFF. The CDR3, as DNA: TGCAGTGCGAGCCCTTGGCAGGGCAACAATGAGCAGTTCTTC.

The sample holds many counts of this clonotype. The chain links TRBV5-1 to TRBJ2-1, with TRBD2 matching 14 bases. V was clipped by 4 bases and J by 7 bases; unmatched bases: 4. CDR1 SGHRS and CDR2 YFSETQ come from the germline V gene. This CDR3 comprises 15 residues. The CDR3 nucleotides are TGCGCCAGCAGCGCGGGGACTAGCGGGAGTAATGAGCAGTTCTTC. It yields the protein CASSAGTSGSNEQFF. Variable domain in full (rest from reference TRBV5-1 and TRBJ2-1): KAGVTQTPRYLIKTRGQQVTLSCSPISGHRSVSWYQQTPGQGLQFLFEYFSETQRNKGNFPGRFSGRQFSNSRSEMNVSTLELGDSALYLCASSAGTSGSNEQFFGPGTRLTVL.

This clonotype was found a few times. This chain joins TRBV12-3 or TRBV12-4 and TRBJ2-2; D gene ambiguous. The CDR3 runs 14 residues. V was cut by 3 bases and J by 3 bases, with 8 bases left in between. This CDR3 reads CASSFEEYTGELFF. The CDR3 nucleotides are TGTGCCAGCAGTTTTGAGGAGTACACCGGGGAGCTGTTTTTT.

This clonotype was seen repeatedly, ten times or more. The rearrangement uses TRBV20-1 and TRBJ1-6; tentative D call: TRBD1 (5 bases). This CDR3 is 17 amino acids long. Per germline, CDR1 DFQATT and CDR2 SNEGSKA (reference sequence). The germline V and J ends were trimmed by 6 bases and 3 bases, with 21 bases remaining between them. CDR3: CSASPGDPSRYNSPLHF. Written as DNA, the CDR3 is TGCAGTGCCTCCCCGGGGGATCCCTCCCGCTATAATTCACCCCTCCACTTT.

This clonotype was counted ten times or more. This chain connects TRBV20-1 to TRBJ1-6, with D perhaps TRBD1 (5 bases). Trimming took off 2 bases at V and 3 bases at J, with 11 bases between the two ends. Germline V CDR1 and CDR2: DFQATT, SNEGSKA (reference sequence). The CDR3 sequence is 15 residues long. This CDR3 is CSARTGFYYNSPLHF. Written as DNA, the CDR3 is TGCAGTGCTAGAACAGGCTTTTACTATAATTCACCCCTCCACTTT.

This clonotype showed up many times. This chain's CDR3 is CASSSSTSGISYNEQFF. The CDR3 bases are TGCGCCAGCAGTTCATCGACTAGCGGGATCTCCTACAATGAGCAGTTCTTC. This chain links TRBV5-1 with TRBJ2-1; 11 bases match TRBD2. V lost 5 bases and J lost 0; bases outside the gene matches: 7. The CDR3 extends over 17 amino acids. Germline CDR1 SGHRS, CDR2 YFSETQ.

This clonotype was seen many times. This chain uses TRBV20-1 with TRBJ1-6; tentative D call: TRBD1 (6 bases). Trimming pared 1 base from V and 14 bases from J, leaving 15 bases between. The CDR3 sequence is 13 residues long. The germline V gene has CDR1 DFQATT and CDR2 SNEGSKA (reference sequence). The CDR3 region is CSARAGEVRSLHF. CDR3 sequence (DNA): TGCAGTGCTAGAGCAGGGGAGGTCCGATCCCTCCACTTT.

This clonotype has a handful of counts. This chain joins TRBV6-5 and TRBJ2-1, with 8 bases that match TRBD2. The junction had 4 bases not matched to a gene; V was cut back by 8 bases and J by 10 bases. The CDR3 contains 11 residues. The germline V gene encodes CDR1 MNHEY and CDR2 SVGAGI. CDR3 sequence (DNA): TGTGCCAGCGGGCCTAGCGGGGAGCAGTTCTTC. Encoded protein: CASGPSGEQFF.

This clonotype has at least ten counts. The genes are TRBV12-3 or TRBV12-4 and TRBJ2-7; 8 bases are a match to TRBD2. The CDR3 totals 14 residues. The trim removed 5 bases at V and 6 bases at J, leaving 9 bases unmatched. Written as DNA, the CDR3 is TGTGCCAGCAGTCAATGGGGCCGGGGGGGCGAGCAGTACTTC. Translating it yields CASSQWGRGGEQYF.

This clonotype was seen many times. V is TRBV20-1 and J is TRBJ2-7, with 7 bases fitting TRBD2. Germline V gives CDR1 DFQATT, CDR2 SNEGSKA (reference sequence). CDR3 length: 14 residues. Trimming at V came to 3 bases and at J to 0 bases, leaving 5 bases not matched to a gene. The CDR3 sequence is CSASDSGDSYEQYF. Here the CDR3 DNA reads TGCAGTGCTAGCGACAGCGGGGACTCCTACGAGCAGTACTTC.

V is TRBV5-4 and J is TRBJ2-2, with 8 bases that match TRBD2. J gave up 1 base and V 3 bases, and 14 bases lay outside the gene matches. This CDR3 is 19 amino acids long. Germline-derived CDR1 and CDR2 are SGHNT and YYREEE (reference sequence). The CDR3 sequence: CASSSSLGLSGRNTGELFF. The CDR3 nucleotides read TGTGCCAGCAGCTCCTCCCTTGGGTTGAGCGGGAGGAACACCGGGGAGCTGTTTTTT.

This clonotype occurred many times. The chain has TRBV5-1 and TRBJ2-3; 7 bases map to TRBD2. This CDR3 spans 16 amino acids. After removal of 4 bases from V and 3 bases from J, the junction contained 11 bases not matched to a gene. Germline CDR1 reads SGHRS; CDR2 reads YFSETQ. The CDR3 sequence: CASSLSPGAGTDTQYF. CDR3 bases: TGCGCCAGCAGCCTCTCTCCGGGAGCGGGGACAGATACGCAGTATTTT.

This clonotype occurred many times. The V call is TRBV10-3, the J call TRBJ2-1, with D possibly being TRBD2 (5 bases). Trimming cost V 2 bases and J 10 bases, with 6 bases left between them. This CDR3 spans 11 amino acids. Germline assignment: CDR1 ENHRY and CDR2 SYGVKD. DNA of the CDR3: TGTGCCATCAGTGAGATAGCGGAGCAGTTCTTC. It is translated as CAISEIAEQFF.

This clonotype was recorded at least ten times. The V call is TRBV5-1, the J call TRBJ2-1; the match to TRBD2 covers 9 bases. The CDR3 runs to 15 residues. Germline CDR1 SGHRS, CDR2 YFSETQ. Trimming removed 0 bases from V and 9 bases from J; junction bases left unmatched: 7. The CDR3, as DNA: TGCGCCAGCAGCTTGGTGGCGGGAGGGCCCGGTGAGCAGTTCTTC. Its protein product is CASSLVAGGPGEQFF.